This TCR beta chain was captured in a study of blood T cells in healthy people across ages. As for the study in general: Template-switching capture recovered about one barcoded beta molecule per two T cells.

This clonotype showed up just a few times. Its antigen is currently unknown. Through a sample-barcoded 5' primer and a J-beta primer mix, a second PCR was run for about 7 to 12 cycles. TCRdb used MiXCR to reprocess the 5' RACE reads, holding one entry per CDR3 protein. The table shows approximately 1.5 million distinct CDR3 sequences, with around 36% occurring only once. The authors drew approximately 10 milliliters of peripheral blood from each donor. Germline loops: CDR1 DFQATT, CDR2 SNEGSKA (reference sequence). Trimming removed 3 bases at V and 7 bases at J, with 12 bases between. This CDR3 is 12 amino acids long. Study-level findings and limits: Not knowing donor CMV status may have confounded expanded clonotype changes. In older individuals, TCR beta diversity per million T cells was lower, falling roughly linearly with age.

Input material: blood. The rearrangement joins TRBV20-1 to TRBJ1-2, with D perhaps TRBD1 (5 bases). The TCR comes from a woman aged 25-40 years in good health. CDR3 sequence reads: CSASRAGRGYTF. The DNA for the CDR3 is TGCAGTGCTAGCAGGGCAGGGCGTGGCTACACCTTC.